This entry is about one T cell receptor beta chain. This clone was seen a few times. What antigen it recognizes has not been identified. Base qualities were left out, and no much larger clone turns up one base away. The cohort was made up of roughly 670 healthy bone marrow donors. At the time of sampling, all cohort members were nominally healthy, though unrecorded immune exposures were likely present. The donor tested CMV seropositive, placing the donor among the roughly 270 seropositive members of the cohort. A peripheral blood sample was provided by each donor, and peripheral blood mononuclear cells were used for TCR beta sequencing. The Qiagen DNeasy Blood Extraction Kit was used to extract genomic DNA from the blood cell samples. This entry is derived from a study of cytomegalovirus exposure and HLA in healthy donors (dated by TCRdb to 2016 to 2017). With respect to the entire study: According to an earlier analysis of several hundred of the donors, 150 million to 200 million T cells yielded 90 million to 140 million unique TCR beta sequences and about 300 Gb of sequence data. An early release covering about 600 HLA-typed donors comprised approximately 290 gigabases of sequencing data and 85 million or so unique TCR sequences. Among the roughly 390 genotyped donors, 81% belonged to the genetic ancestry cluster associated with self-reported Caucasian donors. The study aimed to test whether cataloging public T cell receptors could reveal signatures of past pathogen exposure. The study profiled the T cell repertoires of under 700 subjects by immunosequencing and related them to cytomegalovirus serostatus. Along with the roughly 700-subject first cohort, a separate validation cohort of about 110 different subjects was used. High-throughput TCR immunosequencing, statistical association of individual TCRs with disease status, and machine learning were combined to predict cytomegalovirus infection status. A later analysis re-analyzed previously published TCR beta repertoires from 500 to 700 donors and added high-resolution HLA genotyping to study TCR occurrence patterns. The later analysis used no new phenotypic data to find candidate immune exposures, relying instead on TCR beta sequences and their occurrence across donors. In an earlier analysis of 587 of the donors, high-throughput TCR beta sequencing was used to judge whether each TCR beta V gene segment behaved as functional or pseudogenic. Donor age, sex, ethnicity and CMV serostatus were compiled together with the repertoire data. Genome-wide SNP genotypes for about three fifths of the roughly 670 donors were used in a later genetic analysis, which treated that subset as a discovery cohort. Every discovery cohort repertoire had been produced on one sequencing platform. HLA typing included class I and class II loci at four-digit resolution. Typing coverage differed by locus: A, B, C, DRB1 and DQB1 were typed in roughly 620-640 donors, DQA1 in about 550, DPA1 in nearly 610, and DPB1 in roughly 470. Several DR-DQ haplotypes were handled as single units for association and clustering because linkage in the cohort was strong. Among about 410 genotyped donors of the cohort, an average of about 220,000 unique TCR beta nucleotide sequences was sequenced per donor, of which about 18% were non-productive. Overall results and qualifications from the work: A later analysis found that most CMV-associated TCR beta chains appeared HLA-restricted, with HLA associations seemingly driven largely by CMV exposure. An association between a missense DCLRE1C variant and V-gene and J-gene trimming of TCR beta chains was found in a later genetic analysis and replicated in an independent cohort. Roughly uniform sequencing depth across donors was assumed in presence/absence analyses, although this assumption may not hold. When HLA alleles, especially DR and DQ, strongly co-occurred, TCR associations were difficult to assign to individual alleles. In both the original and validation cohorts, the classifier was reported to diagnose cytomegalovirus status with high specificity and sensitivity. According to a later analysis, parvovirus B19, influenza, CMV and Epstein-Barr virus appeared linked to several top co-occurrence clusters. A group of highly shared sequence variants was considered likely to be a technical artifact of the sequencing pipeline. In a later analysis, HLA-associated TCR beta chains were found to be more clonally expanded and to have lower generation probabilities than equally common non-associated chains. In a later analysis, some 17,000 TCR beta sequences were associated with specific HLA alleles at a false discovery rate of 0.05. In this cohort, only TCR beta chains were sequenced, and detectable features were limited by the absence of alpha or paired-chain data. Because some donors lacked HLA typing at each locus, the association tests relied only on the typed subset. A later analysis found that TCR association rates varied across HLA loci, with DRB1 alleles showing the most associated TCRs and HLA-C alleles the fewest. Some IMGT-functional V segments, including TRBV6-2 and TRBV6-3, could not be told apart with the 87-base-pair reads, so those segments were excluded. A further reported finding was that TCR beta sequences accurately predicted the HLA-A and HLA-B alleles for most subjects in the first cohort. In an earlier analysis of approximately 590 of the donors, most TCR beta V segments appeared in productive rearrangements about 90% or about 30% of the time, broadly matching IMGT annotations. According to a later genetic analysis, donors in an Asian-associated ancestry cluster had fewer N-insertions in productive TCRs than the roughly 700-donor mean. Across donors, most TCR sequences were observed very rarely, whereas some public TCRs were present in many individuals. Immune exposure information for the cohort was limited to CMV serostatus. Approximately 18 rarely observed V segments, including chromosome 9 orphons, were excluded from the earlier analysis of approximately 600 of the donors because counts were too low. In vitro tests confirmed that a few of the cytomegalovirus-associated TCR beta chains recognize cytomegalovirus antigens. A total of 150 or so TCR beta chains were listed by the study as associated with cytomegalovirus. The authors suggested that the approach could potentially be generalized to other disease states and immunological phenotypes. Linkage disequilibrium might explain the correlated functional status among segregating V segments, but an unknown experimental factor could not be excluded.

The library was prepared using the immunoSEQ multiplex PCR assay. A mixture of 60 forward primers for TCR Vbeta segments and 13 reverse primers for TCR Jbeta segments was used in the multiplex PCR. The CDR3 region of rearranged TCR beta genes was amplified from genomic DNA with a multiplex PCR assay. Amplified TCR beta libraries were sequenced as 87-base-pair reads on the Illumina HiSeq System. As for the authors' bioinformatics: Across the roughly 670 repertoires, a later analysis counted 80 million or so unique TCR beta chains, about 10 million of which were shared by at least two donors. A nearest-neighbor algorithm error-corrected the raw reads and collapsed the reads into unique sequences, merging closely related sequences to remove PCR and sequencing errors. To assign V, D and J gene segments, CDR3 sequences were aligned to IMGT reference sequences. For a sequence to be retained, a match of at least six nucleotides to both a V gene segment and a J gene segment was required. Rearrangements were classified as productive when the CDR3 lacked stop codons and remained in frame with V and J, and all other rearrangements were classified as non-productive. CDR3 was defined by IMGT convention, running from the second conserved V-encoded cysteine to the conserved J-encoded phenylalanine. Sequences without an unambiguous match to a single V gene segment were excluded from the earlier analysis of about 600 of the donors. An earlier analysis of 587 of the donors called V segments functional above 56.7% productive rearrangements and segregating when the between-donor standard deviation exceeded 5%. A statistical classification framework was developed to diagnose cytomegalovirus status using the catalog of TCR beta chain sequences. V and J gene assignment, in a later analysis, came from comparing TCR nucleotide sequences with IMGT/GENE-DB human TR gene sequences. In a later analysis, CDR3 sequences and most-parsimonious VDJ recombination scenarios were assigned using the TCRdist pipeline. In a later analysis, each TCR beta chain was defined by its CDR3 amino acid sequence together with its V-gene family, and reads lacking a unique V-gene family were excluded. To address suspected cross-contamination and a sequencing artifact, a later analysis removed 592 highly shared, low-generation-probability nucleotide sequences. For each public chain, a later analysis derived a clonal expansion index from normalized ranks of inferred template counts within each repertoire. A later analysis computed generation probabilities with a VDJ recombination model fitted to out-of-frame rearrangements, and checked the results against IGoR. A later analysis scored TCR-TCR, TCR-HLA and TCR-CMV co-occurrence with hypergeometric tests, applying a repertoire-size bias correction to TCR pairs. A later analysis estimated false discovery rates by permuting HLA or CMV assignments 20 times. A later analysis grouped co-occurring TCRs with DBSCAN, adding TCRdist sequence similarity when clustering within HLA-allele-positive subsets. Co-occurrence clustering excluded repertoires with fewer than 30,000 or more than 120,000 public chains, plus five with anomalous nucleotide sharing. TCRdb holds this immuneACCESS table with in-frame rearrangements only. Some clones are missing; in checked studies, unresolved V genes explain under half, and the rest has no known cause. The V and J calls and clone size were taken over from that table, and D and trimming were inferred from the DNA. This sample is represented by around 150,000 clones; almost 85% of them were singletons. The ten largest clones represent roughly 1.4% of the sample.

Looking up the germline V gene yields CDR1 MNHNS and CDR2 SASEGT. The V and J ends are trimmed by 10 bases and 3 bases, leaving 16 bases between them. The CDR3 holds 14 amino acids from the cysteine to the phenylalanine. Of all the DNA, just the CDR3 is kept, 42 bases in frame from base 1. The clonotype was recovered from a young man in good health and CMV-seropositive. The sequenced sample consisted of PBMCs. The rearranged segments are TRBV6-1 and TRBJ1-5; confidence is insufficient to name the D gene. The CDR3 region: CATSARQNNQPQHF. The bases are TGTGCCACCAGCGCCCGACAAAACAATCAGCCCCAGCATTTT.